Listed below are T cell receptor beta chains from one sample, sequenced in a study of CD8 T cells in ankylosing spondylitis. TCRdb passed the 5' RACE reads through MiXCR, listing each CDR3 protein once. The repertoire consists of 80,000 to 100,000 distinct CDR3 sequences, with roughly 8.3% occurring once and the leading ten covering approximately 9.7%. Sample: blood, either unsorted or a sorted T cell fraction (not recorded which). These receptors were obtained from a male donor with ankylosing spondylitis or in good health (not recorded which). Both conserved end residues are part of each CDR3. A D gene is named only where the DNA matches it firmly. Part of the rows lack a size; the others show once, few, many or a class for expanded clones.

14 TRBJ1-3 many NA TRBV12-3/TRBV12-4 TGTGCCAGCAGACCCCGGCGGGCTGGAAACACCATATATTTT CASRPRRAGNTIYF
14 TRBJ2-2 many TRBD2 TRBV20-1 TGCAGTGCTAGAGCGAGCGGGAGTCTAGGGGAGCTGTTTTTT CSARASGSLGELFF
16 TRBJ2-3 NA TRBD2 TRBV11-3 TGTGCCAGCAGCTCCGGACTAGCGGGGGCCACAGATACGCAGTATTTT CASSSGLAGATDTQYF
14 TRBJ1-1 few NA TRBV12-3/TRBV12-4 TGTGCCAGCAGTTCCGCCAGGACGAACACTGAAGCTTTCTTT CASSSARTNTEAFF
13 TRBJ1-5 many TRBD1 TRBV6-4 TGTGCCAGCAGTGTTGACAGGGAGCAGCCCCAGCATTTT CASSVDREQPQHF
14 TRBJ2-3 NA NA TRBV10-3 TGTGCCATCAATGACCCGAGGTACACAGATACGCAGTATTTT CAINDPRYTDTQYF
14 TRBJ2-2 many NA TRBV12-3/TRBV12-4 TGTGCCAGCAGTCCATGGGCGAACACCGGGGAGCTGTTTTTT CASSPWANTGELFF
14 TRBJ2-5 many NA TRBV18 TGTGCCAGCTCACGTGACAGACGCCAAGAGACCCAGTACTTC CASSRDRRQETQYF
15 TRBJ2-5 NA NA TRBV2 TGTGCCAGCAGTGGCACGGGCGGGATAGTAGAGACCCAGTACTTC CASSGTGGIVETQYF
14 TRBJ1-1 many NA TRBV4-1 TGCGCCAGCAGCCGACTAGACCGAGTTCCTGAAGCTTTCTTT CASSRLDRVPEAFF
15 TRBJ1-5 many NA TRBV27 TGTGCCAGCAGCCCTGGGCTGTATAGCAATCAGCCCCAGCATTTT CASSPGLYSNQPQHF
14 TRBJ2-7 many NA TRBV12-3/TRBV12-4 TGTGCCAGCACCCTGGGGCTGCATCACTCCGAGCAGTACTTC CASTLGLHHSEQYF
14 TRBJ2-2 many NA TRBV11-2 TGTGCCAGCAGCTTAGTGGTCCGAGCCGGGGAGCTGTTTTTT CASSLVVRAGELFF
13 TRBJ1-6 many TRBD1 TRBV5-1 TGCGCCAGCAGCGGGACAGGAAATTCACCCCTCCACTTT CASSGTGNSPLHF
14 TRBJ2-3 many NA TRBV5-1 TGCGCCAGCAGCTTGGCCGGGGGCACAGATACGCAGTATTTT CASSLAGGTDTQYF
15 TRBJ2-2 many NA TRBV5-1 TGCGCCAGCAGCTTGGACTACCCGGGCACCGGGGAGCTGTTTTTT CASSLDYPGTGELFF
12 TRBJ2-1 many NA TRBV5-1 TGCGCCAGCAGCTTGAACAACAATGAGCAGTTCTTC CASSLNNNEQFF
14 TRBJ2-3 few NA TRBV29-1 TGCAGCGTTCAGTCACCGAGCCAGGCAGATACGCAGTATTTT CSVQSPSQADTQYF
13 TRBJ1-1 NA TRBD1 TRBV3-1 TGTGCCAGCAGCCCTACAGGGGAAACTGAAGCTTTCTTT CASSPTGETEAFF
14 TRBJ2-4 many NA TRBV11-1 TGTGCCAGCAGCTCGCGGCAGGCCAAAAACATTCAGTACTTC CASSSRQAKNIQYF
15 TRBJ1-4 many NA TRBV7-9 TGTGCCAGCAGCTTGGGGGGCTCAGGTGGAGAAAAACTGTTTTTT CASSLGGSGGEKLFF
12 TRBJ2-1 many NA TRBV29-1 TGCAGCGTCGCCTCCTACTACAATGAGCAGTTCTTC CSVASYYNEQFF
14 TRBJ1-2 many TRBD1 TRBV5-5 TGTGCCAGCAGCACCGACAGGGGAAGGGTTGGCTACACCTTC CASSTDRGRVGYTF
16 TRBJ1-1 many NA TRBV14 TGTGCCAGCAGCCGATCCCAGGGGACGGTGCGCACTGAAGCTTTCTTT CASSRSQGTVRTEAFF
13 TRBJ1-1 many TRBD1 TRBV29-1 TGCAGCGCCCATGACAGGGTAAACACTGAAGCTTTCTTT CSAHDRVNTEAFF